This passage covers 21 T cell receptor beta chains from one sample sequenced in a study of T cell responses to AZD1222 COVID-19 vaccine. Sequencing was performed with immunoSEQ multiplex PCR; in TCRdb, only in-frame clones are kept and a portion is missing. Of roughly 150,000 clones in the sample, about 91% were seen once. The source was peripheral blood, collected on day 0 of AZD1222 vaccination. These receptors were taken from an adult in good health.

The J gene is TRBJ2-1, the V gene TRBV19; 11 bases align to TRBD2. The junction had 8 bases not matched to a gene; V was cut back by 7 bases and J by 6 bases. CDR3 size: 15 residues. Germline V lookup: CDR1 LNHDA, CDR2 SQIVND (reference sequence). The DNA for the CDR3 is TGTGCCAGTACCCACCCGCTAGCGGGAGGCAATGAGCAGTTCTTC. It encodes CASTHPLAGGNEQFF.

The V call is TRBV12-3 or TRBV12-4, the J call TRBJ2-1, with TRBD2 identical over 7 bases. CDR3 length: 12 amino acids. V shed 6 bases and J 4 bases; nucleotides not matched to a gene: 0. The CDR3 loop is CASRRGYNEQFF. The CDR3, as DNA: TGTGCCAGCAGGCGGGGGTACAATGAGCAGTTCTTC.

The chain is built from TRBV30 and TRBJ2-7, with 11 bases that match TRBD2. Trimming cost V 0 bases and J 8 bases; bases outside gene matches: 12. The CDR3 is 16 residues long. CDR1 and CDR2 from the germline V gene are GTSNPN and SVGIG (reference sequence). The CDR3 protein is CAWSVPRLAGSRQQYF. DNA of the CDR3: TGTGCCTGGAGTGTACCCCGACTAGCGGGAAGTCGTCAGCAGTACTTC.

The rearrangement links TRBV6-5 to TRBJ1-2; TRBD1 matches 7 bases. Per the germline V gene, CDR1 is MNHEY and CDR2 is SVGAGI. This CDR3 comprises 14 residues. Trimming cost V 6 bases and J 5 bases; bases outside gene matches: 9. The CDR3 sequence is CASRQTGLGYGYTF. The CDR3 DNA is TGTGCCAGCAGACAGACAGGGCTCGGGTATGGCTACACCTTC.

The V and J genes are TRBV2 and TRBJ1-4; TRBD1 is a possible D gene (5 bases). The V gene's germline CDR1 is SNHLY and CDR2 FYNNEI. The CDR3 contains 14 residues. V was pared by 6 bases and J by 3 bases, with 11 bases between. CDR3 nucleotides: TGTGCCAGCAGCGCCGGGACGGCTAATGAAAAACTGTTTTTT. Translated: CASSAGTANEKLFF.

The rearrangement joins TRBV7-3 to TRBJ2-7, with 8 bases matching TRBD1. This CDR3 has 15 amino acids. Germline V gene sequence: CDR1 SGHTA, CDR2 FQGTGA. J was trimmed by 2 bases and V by 4 bases; bases with no gene match: 7. Here the CDR3 reads CASSYTGQEAYEQYF. In DNA, the CDR3 is TGTGCCAGCAGCTACACGGGACAGGAGGCCTACGAGCAGTACTTC.

This clone was counted once. The genes are TRBV6-2 or TRBV6-3 and TRBJ2-5; TRBD1 might be the D (6 bases). Trimming stripped 0 bases from V and 2 bases from J, with 16 bases between. Germline CDR1 reads MNHEY; CDR2 reads SVGEGT. This CDR3 contains 17 residues. CDR3 loop: CASSYSFTDRKQETQYF. The CDR3 coding sequence is TGTGCCAGCAGTTACTCGTTTACGGACAGAAAACAAGAGACCCAGTACTTC.

This clone was seen a single time. The chain joins TRBV11-2 to TRBJ1-3; no firm D call. The V and J ends lost 4 bases and 0 bases respectively, with 7 bases between them. This CDR3 has 14 amino acids. Germline loops: CDR1 SGHAT, CDR2 FQNNGV. Written as DNA, the CDR3 is TGTGCCAGCAGCTCGACATTCTCTGGAAACACCATATATTTT. Translated, it gives CASSSTFSGNTIYF.

This clone has only one observation. The J gene is TRBJ1-2, the V gene TRBV7-3; perhaps TRBD1 as D (5 bases). Trimming left V 1 base short and J 8 bases short, with 14 bases between. Germline assignment: CDR1 SGHTA and CDR2 FQGTGA. This CDR3 has 14 amino acids. The CDR3: CASSLIAGGGGYTF. The CDR3, as DNA: TGTGCCAGCAGCTTAATCGCCGGGGGAGGAGGCTACACCTTC.

This chain joins TRBV24-1 and TRBJ2-1, with 7 bases aligning to TRBD2. Germline loops: CDR1 KGHDR, CDR2 SFDVKD. Trimming cost V 0 bases and J 0 bases; bases outside gene matches: 13. The CDR3 has 20 residues. As DNA, the CDR3 is TGTGCCACCAGTGATTTGACGCCTAGCGGACCAAGAAGCTCCTACAATGAGCAGTTCTTC. Translated: CATSDLTPSGPRSSYNEQFF.

The chain is built from TRBV15 and TRBJ2-1; 7 bases map to TRBD2. V lost 4 bases and J lost 6; bases outside the gene matches: 12. This CDR3 has 16 residues. CDR1 is LNHNV and CDR2 is YYDKDF in the germline V gene (reference sequence). In DNA form, the CDR3 reads TGTGCCACCAGCATCCTTGGGGCTAGCGGTTTCAATGAGCAGTTCTTC. It translates to CATSILGASGFNEQFF.

This chain uses TRBV2 with TRBJ1-6; D not resolved. Looked up from germline, CDR1 is SNHLY and CDR2 is FYNNEI. CDR3 length: 16 amino acids. V dropped 1 base and J dropped 8 bases, with 15 bases sitting between them. As DNA, the CDR3 is TGTGCCAGCAGTGAAGTTGTGTTGTCAGTCGATTCACCCCTCCACTTT. Protein product: CASSEVVLSVDSPLHF.

The V gene is TRBV9, the J gene TRBJ2-3; D gene uncertain. The CDR3 is 16 amino acids. The germline V and J ends were trimmed by 1 base and 4 bases, with 16 bases remaining between them. Germline V gene sequence: CDR1 SGDLS, CDR2 YYNGEE. CDR3 sequence reads: CASSVLNTRGADTQYF. DNA for the CDR3: TGTGCCAGCAGCGTACTCAACACCCGAGGCGCAGATACGCAGTATTTT.

This clone was seen just once. The genes are TRBV28 and TRBJ1-5; D is uncertain. Germline V gene data show CDR1 as MDHEN and CDR2 as SYDVKM. The CDR3 is made up of 16 amino acids. Trimming shortened V by 2 bases and J by 0 bases, and 11 bases separated the two germline ends. The CDR3 nucleotides are TGTGCCAGCAGTTTAATTTACAGCCATAGCAATCAGCCCCAGCATTTT. It is translated as CASSLIYSHSNQPQHF.

The genes are TRBV5-1 and TRBJ2-1; tentative D call: TRBD2 (5 bases). The CDR3 totals 13 residues. Trimming cost V 1 base and J 10 bases, with 12 bases left between them. Germline V gives CDR1 SGHRS, CDR2 YFSETQ. CDR3 loop: CASSLTGEYEQFF. The CDR3 region has the DNA TGCGCCAGCAGCTTGACCGGGGAATACGAGCAGTTCTTC.

V and J are TRBV7-6 and TRBJ1-3; no clear D gene. The CDR3 loop spans 12 amino acids. CDR1 is SGHVS and CDR2 is FNYEAQ in the germline V gene. Trimming cost V 3 bases and J 4 bases, with 4 bases left between them. This CDR3 is CASSLAGNTIYF. DNA for the CDR3: TGTGCCAGCAGCTTGGCGGGAAACACCATATATTTT. The whole variable domain, filled in from reference TRBV7-6 and TRBJ1-3, reads GAGVSQSPRYKVTKRGQDVALRCDPISGHVSLYWYRQALGQGPEFLTYFNYEAQQDKSGLPNDRFSAERPEGSISTLTIQRTEQRDSAMYRCASSLAGNTIYFGEGSWLTVV.

Regarding this clone: This sample includes further DNA sequences coding for the same CDR3. The chain uses TRBV7-3 and TRBJ2-1; the match to TRBD2 covers 9 bases. The CDR3 runs 14 residues. J gave up 6 bases and V 3 bases, and 3 bases lay outside the gene matches. The germline V gene has CDR1 SGHTA and CDR2 FQGTGA. CDR3 sequence reads: CASSLGLAGNEQFF. The CDR3 nucleotides are TGTGCCAGCAGCTTGGGACTAGCTGGCAATGAGCAGTTCTTC.

This chain connects TRBV15 to TRBJ2-1; 8 nucleotides agree with TRBD2. CDR3 length equals 17 residues. Trimming cost V 1 base and J 0 bases; bases outside gene matches: 5. Per germline, CDR1 LNHNV and CDR2 YYDKDF (reference sequence). CDR3 coding DNA: TGTGCCACCAGCAGAGTAGCGGGAAAGAGCTCCTACAATGAGCAGTTCTTC. Translated: CATSRVAGKSSYNEQFF.

The chain employs TRBV19 and TRBJ2-7, with 9 bases matching TRBD2. The V gene end was trimmed by 4 bases and the J gene end by 2 bases; junction bases not matched to a gene: 9. This CDR3 is 16 amino acids long. Germline CDR1 reads LNHDA; CDR2 reads SQIVND (reference sequence). CDR3 DNA sequence: TGTGCCAGTAGTACGCCATGGACTAGCGCAACCTACGAGCAGTACTTC. It yields the protein CASSTPWTSATYEQYF.

This clone was detected ten times or more. The chain links TRBV5-4 to TRBJ2-1; no definite D call. CDR3 length: 13 amino acids. V shed 4 bases and J shed 5 bases, with 10 bases lying between them. Germline V gene lookup returns CDR1 SGHNT and CDR2 YYREEE (reference sequence). CDR3 DNA: TGTGCCAGCAGCGCCCAGGTGGACAATGAGCAGTTCTTC. Protein sequence: CASSAQVDNEQFF.

This sequence joins TRBV6-5 and TRBJ2-1; D call uncertain. The germline gives CDR1 MNHEY, CDR2 SVGAGI. Trimming removed 2 bases at V and 4 bases at J, with 6 bases between. The CDR3 has 13 amino acids. The CDR3 protein is CASSYGQYNEQFF. CDR3 sequence (DNA): TGTGCCAGCAGTTACGGTCAGTACAATGAGCAGTTCTTC.